This passage covers 10 T cell receptor beta chains from one sample sequenced in a study of OX40 agonist ivuxolimab in advanced cancers. The protocol was immunoSEQ multiplex PCR, while the TCRdb copy is restricted to in-frame clones and leaves out a portion. The data show 60,000 to 80,000 clones, roughly 88% seen once. This specimen consisted of CD4+ or CD8+ T cells sorted from blood, obtained in a trial of the OX40 agonist ivuxolimab. The receptor set was obtained from an adult with an advanced solid tumor such as melanoma, head and neck, liver or kidney cancer.

The count of this clone is one. V is TRBV7-7 and J is TRBJ2-2; D possibly uses TRBD1 or TRBD2 (5 bases each). Looked up from germline, CDR1 is SSHAT and CDR2 is FNYEAQ (reference sequence). The V end was cut by 3 bases, the J end by 4 bases, with 9 bases between. This CDR3 is 14 amino acids long. CDR3 loop: CASSFRAGTGELFF. CDR3 nucleotides: TGTGCCAGCAGCTTCAGGGCGGGCACCGGGGAGCTGTTTTTT. The variable domain in full, with the rest retrieved from reference TRBV7-7 and TRBJ2-2, is GAGVSQSPRYKVTKRGQDVTLRCDPISSHATLYWYQQALGQGPEFLTYFNYEAQPDKSGLPSDRFSAERPEGSISTLTIQRTEQRDSAMYRCASSFRAGTGELFFGEGSRLTVL.

This clone was observed once. The rearrangement uses TRBV4-2 and TRBJ1-4; 9 nucleotides line up with TRBD1. The junction had 3 bases not matched to a gene; V was cut back by 1 base and J by 6 bases. Germline V gene data show CDR1 as LGHNA and CDR2 as YNFKEQ. The CDR3 loop spans 15 amino acids. This CDR3 reads CASSQGTGADEKLFF. For the CDR3, the DNA is TGTGCCAGCAGCCAAGGGACAGGGGCCGATGAAAAACTGTTTTTT.

The chain combines TRBV11-3 with TRBJ2-1; D gene uncertain. V lost 3 bases to trimming and J lost 10 bases, with 10 bases between them. There are 12 residues in the CDR3. CDR1 and CDR2 from the germline V gene are SGHNT and YENEEA. DNA for the CDR3: TGTGCCAGCAGCTTGAAGGCGTGGGAGCAGTTCTTC. It yields the protein CASSLKAWEQFF.

This clone was recorded only once. V is TRBV5-8 and J is TRBJ2-2; tentative D call: TRBD1 (6 bases). Germline V gene lookup returns CDR1 SGHTS and CDR2 YDEGEE. The length of the CDR3 is 14 residues. The V and J ends lost 4 bases and 7 bases respectively, with 14 bases between them. In nucleotides, the CDR3 is TGTGCCAGCAGCCCAACAGGGTACAGCGGGGAGCTGTTTTTT. It is translated as CASSPTGYSGELFF.

The chain recombines TRBV19 with TRBJ1-2; D possibly corresponds to TRBD1 (6 bases). The CDR3 sequence is 14 residues long. Germline V lookup: CDR1 LNHDA, CDR2 SQIVND (reference sequence). Trimming shortened V by 11 bases and J by 4 bases, and 20 bases separated the two germline ends. The DNA of the CDR3 is TGTGCCGGGAGGAAGCAGGGGCAGGGCTATGGCTACACCTTC. Its protein is CAGRKQGQGYGYTF.

The chain couples TRBV6-1 to TRBJ1-2; D unresolved. Germline V gene sequence: CDR1 MNHNS, CDR2 SASEGT. The CDR3 extends over 13 amino acids. With 2 bases removed from V and 8 bases from J, the gap between germline ends came to 12 bases. CDR3 loop: CASSEIQVGGYTF. CDR3 nucleotides: TGTGCCAGCAGTGAAATCCAAGTCGGCGGCTACACCTTC.

The chain couples TRBV6-5 to TRBJ1-2; D is unclear. Germline CDR1 and CDR2: MNHEY and SVGAGI. Trimming cost V 5 bases and J 1 base, with 5 bases left between them. This CDR3 comprises 12 residues. The CDR3 nucleotides read TGTGCCAGCAGTGTGGTTAACTATGGCTACACCTTC. Translating gives CASSVVNYGYTF.

This CDR3 is CASSYWTDYGYTF. Here the CDR3 DNA reads TGTGCCAGCAGTTACTGGACAGACTATGGCTACACCTTC. The genes are TRBV6-6 and TRBJ1-2; TRBD1 is a possible D gene (6 bases). Germline assignment: CDR1 MNHNY and CDR2 SVGAGI (reference sequence). The CDR3 spans 13 residues. The ends were cut back, 1 base at V and 3 bases at J, with 6 bases in the middle.

This rearrangement joins TRBV7-9 to TRBJ2-1, with D possibly TRBD2 on 7 matching bases. The CDR3 totals 15 residues. CDR1 is SEHNR, CDR2 FQNEAQ, per germline (reference sequence). V was trimmed by 4 bases and J by 9 bases, leaving 19 bases between them. CDR3 residues: CASSSQGGGQTEQFF. The CDR3, as DNA: TGTGCCAGCAGCTCCCAGGGAGGGGGGCAGACTGAGCAGTTCTTC.

This clone was detected only once. This chain links TRBV7-6 with TRBJ1-1; no firm D call. Germline CDR1 and CDR2: SGHVS and FNYEAQ. The CDR3 sequence is 13 residues long. V shed 5 bases and J shed 5 bases, with 12 bases lying between them. The DNA of the CDR3 is TGTGCCAGCAGCCCCTCTCGAGGGACTGAAGCTTTCTTT. Translation: CASSPSRGTEAFF.